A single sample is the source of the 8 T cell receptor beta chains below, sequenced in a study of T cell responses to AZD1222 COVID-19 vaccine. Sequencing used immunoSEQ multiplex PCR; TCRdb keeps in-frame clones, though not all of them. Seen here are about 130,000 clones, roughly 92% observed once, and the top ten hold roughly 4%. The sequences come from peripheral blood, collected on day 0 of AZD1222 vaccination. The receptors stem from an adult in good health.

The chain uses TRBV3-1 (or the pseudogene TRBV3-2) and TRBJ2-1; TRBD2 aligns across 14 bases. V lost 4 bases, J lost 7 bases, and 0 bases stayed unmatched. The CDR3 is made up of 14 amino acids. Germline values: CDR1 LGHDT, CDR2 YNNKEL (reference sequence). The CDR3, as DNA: TGTGCCAGCAGCCGGACTAGCGGGGGGAATGAGCAGTTCTTC. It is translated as CASSRTSGGNEQFF.

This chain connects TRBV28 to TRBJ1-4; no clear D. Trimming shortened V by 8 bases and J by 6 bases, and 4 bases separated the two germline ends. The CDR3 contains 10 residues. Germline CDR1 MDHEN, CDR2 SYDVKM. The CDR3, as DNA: TGTGCCAGCGGATATGAAAAACTGTTTTTT. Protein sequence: CASGYEKLFF. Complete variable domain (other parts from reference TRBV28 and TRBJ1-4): DVKVTQSSRYLVKRTGEKVFLECVQDMDHENMFWYRQDPGLGLRLIYFSYDVKMKEKGDIPEGYSVSREKKERFSLILESASTNQTSMYLCASGYEKLFFGSGTQLSVL.

The CDR3 here is CASSLEGESGNTIYF. For the CDR3, the DNA is TGTGCCAGCAGCTTAGAGGGAGAGTCTGGAAACACCATATATTTT. The gene calls are TRBV7-9 and TRBJ1-3; no definite D call. Per germline, CDR1 SEHNR and CDR2 FQNEAQ (reference sequence). Trimming removed 1 base from V and 1 base from J, with 8 bases in between. The CDR3 totals 15 residues.

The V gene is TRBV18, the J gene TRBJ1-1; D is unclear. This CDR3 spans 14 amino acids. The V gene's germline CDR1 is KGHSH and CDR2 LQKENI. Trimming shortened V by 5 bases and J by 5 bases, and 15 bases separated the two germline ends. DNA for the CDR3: TGTGCCAGCTCATCGGACCGGTCGTGGACTGAAGCTTTCTTT. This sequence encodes CASSSDRSWTEAFF.

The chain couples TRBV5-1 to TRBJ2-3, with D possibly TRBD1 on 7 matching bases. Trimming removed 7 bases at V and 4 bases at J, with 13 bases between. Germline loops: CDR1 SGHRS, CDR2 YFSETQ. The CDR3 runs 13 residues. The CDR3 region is CASASGGSDTQYF. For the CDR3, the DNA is TGCGCCAGCGCATCAGGGGGGTCAGATACGCAGTATTTT.

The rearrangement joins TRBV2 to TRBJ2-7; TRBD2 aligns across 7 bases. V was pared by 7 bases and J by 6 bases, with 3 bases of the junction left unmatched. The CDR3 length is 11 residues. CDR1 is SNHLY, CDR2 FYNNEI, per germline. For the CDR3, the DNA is TGTGCCAGCATAGCGGGCAGCGAGCAGTACTTC. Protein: CASIAGSEQYF.

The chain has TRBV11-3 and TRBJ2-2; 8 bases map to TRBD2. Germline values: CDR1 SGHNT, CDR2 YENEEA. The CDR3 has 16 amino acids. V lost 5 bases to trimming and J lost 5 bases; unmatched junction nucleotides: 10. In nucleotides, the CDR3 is TGTGCCAGCAGCCCCCCGGGTAGCGGGATTACCGGGGAGCTGTTTTTT. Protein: CASSPPGSGITGELFF.

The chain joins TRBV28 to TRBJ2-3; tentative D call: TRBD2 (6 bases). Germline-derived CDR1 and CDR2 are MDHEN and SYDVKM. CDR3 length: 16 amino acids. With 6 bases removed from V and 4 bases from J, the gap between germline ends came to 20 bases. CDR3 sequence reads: CASSRRGLASPDTQYF. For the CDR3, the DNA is TGTGCCAGCAGCCGAAGGGGACTCGCTTCGCCAGATACGCAGTATTTT.